Given below is one T cell receptor beta chain in context. This sample was taken from a study of blood T cell repertoires in COVID-19. Study details: Whether acute or convalescent, the COVID-19 samples came from the United States, Italy and Spain.

TCRdb's copy holds only in-frame clones and misses some; the assay was immunoSEQ multiplex PCR. The sample carries some 49,000 clones, approximately 93% recorded once. This TCR came from a man aged 55 to 70 with COVID-19, enrolled during active disease. The sequencing input was peripheral blood.

The CDR3, as DNA: TGTGCCAGCAGCCCCGAAGGGGCTGAGAGGTTCTTC. The encoded protein is CASSPEGAERFF. This rearrangement joins TRBV7-9 to TRBJ2-1; D may be TRBD1 (5 bases). The CDR3 is 12 residues long. Trimming took off 5 bases at V and 15 bases at J, with 17 bases between the two ends. CDR1 is SEHNR, CDR2 FQNEAQ, per germline (reference sequence).